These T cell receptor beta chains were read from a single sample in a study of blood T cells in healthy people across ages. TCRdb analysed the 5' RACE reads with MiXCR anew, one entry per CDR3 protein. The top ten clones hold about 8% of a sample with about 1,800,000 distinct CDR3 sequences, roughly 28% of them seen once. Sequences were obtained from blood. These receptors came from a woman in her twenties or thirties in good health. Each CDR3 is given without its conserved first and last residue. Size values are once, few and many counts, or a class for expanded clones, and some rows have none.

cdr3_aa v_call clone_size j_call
ASSSTGTSGGFTGELF TRBV7-9 once TRBJ2-2
SAFDISHPDTQY TRBV20-1 - TRBJ2-3
SVDDSKSTDTQY TRBV29-1 - TRBJ2-3
SVVAGTGYT TRBV29-1 - TRBJ1-2
SVSREGETQY TRBV29-1 - TRBJ2-5
ASSSGTGSSGANVRT TRBV5-1 once TRBJ2-6
ASSLAPVNEQF TRBV14 many TRBJ2-1
SASTSTYGYT TRBV20-1 - TRBJ1-2
ASSQAPGLNYGYT TRBV4-1 many TRBJ1-2
ASSPQGGSGETQY TRBV9 few TRBJ2-5
ASSQRGQDYEQY TRBV7-6 once TRBJ2-7
ASRHHNEQF TRBV12-3/TRBV12-4 few TRBJ2-1
ASSADPRGRGKNTEAF TRBV9 - TRBJ1-1
ASRSGTSGSYEQY TRBV12-3/TRBV12-4 many TRBJ2-7
SARDFRLATSTDTQY TRBV20-1 - TRBJ2-3
ASSPQGQWIGETQY TRBV7-2 few TRBJ2-5
ASSVPPFGSSYNEQF TRBV9 few TRBJ2-1
ASFADGPYQPQH TRBV28 - TRBJ1-5
AISGGTSSSQETQY TRBV10-3 - TRBJ2-5
ASSLVRGYERY TRBV5-1 few TRBJ2-7
ASSFGQGAREKLF TRBV7-2 - TRBJ1-4
ASSLKGTSGGATSYEQY TRBV7-6 - TRBJ2-7
ASSLTVRALLLGTDTQY TRBV27 few TRBJ2-3
ASSPPPKGLLLNNEQF TRBV18 - TRBJ2-1
ASSLDGTGVHEQY TRBV5-1 many TRBJ2-7
ASSLRDRQGDGYT TRBV7-9 - TRBJ1-2
ASSSNLGADTQY TRBV7-2 few TRBJ2-3
ATSRDASAANEQF TRBV15 - TRBJ2-1
SVRPPGTSVDNTQY TRBV20-1 - TRBJ2-3
AISESGGKNTEAF TRBV10-3 few TRBJ1-1
ASSLGRTKETQY TRBV6-2/TRBV6-3 many TRBJ2-5
SARDPPDSSVGNIQY TRBV20-1 - TRBJ2-4
SARGANYEQY TRBV20-1 many TRBJ2-7
ASSRPGWGNEQY TRBV6-5 - TRBJ2-4
ASSELGGGPYNSPLH TRBV25-1 - TRBJ1-6
ASSFIQGSYNEQF TRBV7-9 many TRBJ2-1
ASTDGTSNQPQH TRBV18 - TRBJ1-5
ASSQVTGVYGYT TRBV4-1 many TRBJ1-2
ASSGTGGTQY TRBV7-9 many TRBJ2-5
ASSVSRLAGGNEQF TRBV25-1 - TRBJ2-1
ASAHRQGTGLAKNIQY TRBV19 few TRBJ2-4
ASGLDLISYEQY TRBV12-5 - TRBJ2-7
ASSRRLASTYEQY TRBV3-1 few TRBJ2-7
SGTTEEYQPQH TRBV20-1 - TRBJ1-5
ASSRAGQTPELH TRBV7-9 few TRBJ1-6
ASSLTTGYEQY TRBV7-2 - TRBJ2-7
ASRNSGQNYGYT TRBV12-3/TRBV12-4 - TRBJ1-2
ASRPKGQSNQPQH TRBV12-3/TRBV12-4 few TRBJ1-5
ASSRGLDTQY TRBV6-5 many TRBJ2-3
ASSAGQGRLGYT TRBV5-1 - TRBJ1-2
ASSPLSGRAHEQY TRBV27 - TRBJ2-7
ASSEDVGELF TRBV2 few TRBJ2-2
ASSPGQVDEQY TRBV18 few TRBJ2-7
ASRTVADTQY TRBV12-3/TRBV12-4 few TRBJ2-3
ASSLGRGVEKLF TRBV12-3/TRBV12-4 - TRBJ1-4